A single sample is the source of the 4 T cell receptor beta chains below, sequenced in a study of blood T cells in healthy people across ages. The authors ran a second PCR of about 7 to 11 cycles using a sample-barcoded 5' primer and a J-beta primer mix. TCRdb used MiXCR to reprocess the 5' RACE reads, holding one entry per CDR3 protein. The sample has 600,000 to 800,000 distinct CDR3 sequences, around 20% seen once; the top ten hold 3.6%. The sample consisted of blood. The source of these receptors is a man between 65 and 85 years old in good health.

CDR3 nucleotides: TGCAGTGCTAGAGATCGGGTCTCCGGGAGTGACTACGAGCAGTACTTC. Residues: CSARDRVSGSDYEQYF. This chain joins TRBV20-1 and TRBJ2-7; TRBD2 is a possible D gene (6 bases). V lost 0 bases, J lost 3 bases, and 18 bases lay in between. This CDR3 has 16 residues. Germline V gives CDR1 DFQATT, CDR2 SNEGSKA (reference sequence).

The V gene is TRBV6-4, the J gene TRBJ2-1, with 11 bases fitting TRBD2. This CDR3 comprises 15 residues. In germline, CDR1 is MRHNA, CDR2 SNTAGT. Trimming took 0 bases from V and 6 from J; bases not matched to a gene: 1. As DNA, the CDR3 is TGTGCCAGCAGTGACTCTAGCGGGGGGGCCAATGAGCAGTTCTTC. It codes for CASSDSSGGANEQFF.

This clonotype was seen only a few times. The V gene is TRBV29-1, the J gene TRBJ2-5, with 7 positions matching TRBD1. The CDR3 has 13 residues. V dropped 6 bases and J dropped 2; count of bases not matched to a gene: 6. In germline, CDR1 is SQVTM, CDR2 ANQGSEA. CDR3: CSVGQILQETQYF. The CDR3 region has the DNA TGCAGCGTGGGACAGATCCTACAAGAGACCCAGTACTTC.

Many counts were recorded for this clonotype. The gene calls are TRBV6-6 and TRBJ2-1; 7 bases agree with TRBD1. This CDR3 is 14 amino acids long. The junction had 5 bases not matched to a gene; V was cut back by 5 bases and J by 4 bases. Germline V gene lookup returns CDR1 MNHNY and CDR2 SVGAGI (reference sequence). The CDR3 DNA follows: TGTGCCAGCAGTAACCGGGACAGTTACAATGAGCAGTTCTTC. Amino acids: CASSNRDSYNEQFF.